This entry describes one T cell receptor beta chain. These data belong to a study of blood T cell repertoires in COVID-19. The repertoire was sequenced with immunoSEQ multiplex PCR; TCRdb's copy has only in-frame clones and lacks some. Among about 250,000 clones, around 90% were seen once, and the ten largest hold around 1.5%. Germline CDR1 SGHKS, CDR2 YYEKEE (reference sequence). The CDR3 extends over 16 amino acids. The V gene end was trimmed by 0 bases and the J gene end by 3 bases; junction bases not matched to a gene: 3. This chain links TRBV5-5 with TRBJ2-1, with 10 positions matching TRBD1. Sequenced sample: peripheral blood. The receptor was isolated from a man at least 80 years old with acute or convalescent COVID-19. CDR3 sequence: CASSLEGQGFYNEQFF. The CDR3, as DNA: TGTGCCAGCAGCTTGGAGGGACAGGGGTTCTACAATGAGCAGTTCTTC.